A single sample gave rise to the 14 T cell receptor beta chains below, sequenced in a study of blood T cell repertoires in COVID-19 (TCRdb year 2020). Library preparation employed the immunoSEQ multiplex PCR assay. As stored in TCRdb, this immuneACCESS dataset retains in-frame rearrangements with V and J assigned. A fraction of the clones does not appear; measured against another copy, unresolved V genes explain less than half of the discrepancy, and the remainder lacks a known reason. This sample is represented by 30,000 to 45,000 clones; roughly 80% of them were singletons. Approximately 9.1% of the sample belongs to the ten largest clones. What was sequenced was peripheral blood. The receptors come from a man aged 60 to 75 in a cohort sampled during active COVID-19.

The V call is TRBV20-1, the J call TRBJ2-1; 7 bases map to TRBD2. V dropped 3 bases and J dropped 1; count of bases not matched to a gene: 3. Per the germline V gene, CDR1 is DFQATT and CDR2 is SNEGSKA (reference sequence). CDR3 size: 14 residues. In DNA form, the CDR3 reads TGCAGTGCTAGTTCCGGGAGGTCCTACAATGAGCAGTTCTTC. Protein sequence: CSASSGRSYNEQFF.

The J gene is TRBJ2-3, the V gene TRBV5-1; TRBD2 agrees at 7 bases. V trimming: 4 bases; J trimming: 6 bases; junction bases outside the gene matches: 11. This CDR3 has 15 residues. Germline-derived CDR1 and CDR2 are SGHRS and YFSETQ. The CDR3 sequence is CASSPPGGNIDTQYF. CDR3 DNA sequence: TGCGCCAGCAGCCCCCCCGGGGGGAATATCGATACGCAGTATTTT.

Note on this clone: The conserved phenylalanine or tryptophan is not found at the CDR3 terminus, so this likely reflects a read error. No DNA is shown, since the ends of the CDR3 on it are uncertain; the CDR3 is the one TCRdb lists. The CDR3 reads CASGRAWWY. The chain is built from TRBV21-1 and TRBJ1-2. TRBV21-1 has pseudogene status. The CDR3 adds up to 9 amino acids, both ends counted.

This clone was picked up a small number of times. The rearrangement links TRBV5-1 to TRBJ2-7; 10 positions match TRBD1. The CDR3 sequence is 14 residues long. CDR1 SGHRS and CDR2 YFSETQ come from the germline V gene. With 3 bases clipped from V and 7 bases from J, the junction kept 7 bases outside the gene matches. The chain's CDR3 is CASSSGTGVGEQYF. CDR3 nucleotide sequence: TGCGCCAGCAGCTCCGGGACAGGGGTGGGAGAGCAGTACTTC.

In this sample, this clone turned up a few times. The chain couples TRBV4-3 to TRBJ2-7, with 8 nucleotides matching TRBD2. The V gene's germline CDR1 is LGHNA and CDR2 YSLEER. The CDR3 runs 17 residues. With 0 bases clipped from V and 3 bases from J, the junction kept 10 bases outside the gene matches. CDR3 DNA: TGCGCCAGCAGCCAAGAGGTGGGACTAGGGGAGGGCTACGAGCAGTACTTC. This encodes CASSQEVGLGEGYEQYF.

The V call is TRBV19, the J call TRBJ2-7; 11 bases fit TRBD1. J lost 4 bases, V lost 4 bases, and 6 bases had no gene match. The CDR3 has 15 residues. The germline CDR1 and CDR2 sequences are LNHDA and SQIVND (reference sequence). CDR3 sequence reads: CASSRPGQGVYEQYF. CDR3 sequence (DNA): TGTGCCAGTAGTAGACCGGGACAGGGGGTGTACGAGCAGTACTTC.

The J gene is TRBJ2-5, the V gene TRBV28; possibly TRBD1 for D (5 bases). The germline gives CDR1 MDHEN, CDR2 SYDVKM. The ends were cut back, 11 bases at V and 2 bases at J, with 12 bases in the middle. The CDR3 has 12 residues. CDR3: CAVGHRQETQYF. CDR3 DNA sequence: TGTGCCGTGGGGCATAGACAAGAGACCCAGTACTTC.

The gene calls are TRBV4-3 and TRBJ2-5; maybe TRBD1 (5 bases). The CDR3 loop spans 15 amino acids. Trimming removed 0 bases from V and 4 bases from J, with 12 bases in between. Germline V gene sequence: CDR1 LGHNA, CDR2 YSLEER. The CDR3 DNA sequence: TGCGCCAGCAGCCAAGAAAGGGGCGCGAGAGAGACCCAGTACTTC. It encodes CASSQERGARETQYF.

V usage is TRBV5-1 and J usage is TRBJ2-7, with 12 bases lining up with TRBD1. The ends lost 4 bases at V and 6 bases at J; junction bases unmatched: 8. This CDR3 spans 15 amino acids. Germline CDR1 and CDR2: SGHRS and YFSETQ. The CDR3 nucleotides read TGCGCCAGCAGCGACCGGGACAGGGGGCTCGCCGAGCAGTACTTC. It is translated as CASSDRDRGLAEQYF.

This clone showed up just a few times. The chain couples TRBV5-4 to TRBJ2-4; TRBD2 matches 8 bases. Per germline, CDR1 SGHNT and CDR2 YYREEE (reference sequence). The V segment lost 1 base and the J segment 8 bases; nucleotides outside the gene matches: 14. This CDR3 region has 17 residues. As DNA, the CDR3 is TGTGCCAGCAGCTTGACCCGGACTAGCTCAGAGAGGGACATTCAGTACTTC. Residues: CASSLTRTSSERDIQYF.

The CDR3 protein is CSVGLRGTQYF. CDR3 sequence (DNA): TGCAGCGTTGGGTTGCGGGGGACCCAGTACTTC. The gene calls are TRBV29-1 and TRBJ2-5, with D possibly matching TRBD2 (6 bases). Trimming stripped 4 bases from V and 7 bases from J, with 10 bases between. The germline gives CDR1 SQVTM, CDR2 ANQGSEA. CDR3 length: 11 residues. The whole variable domain, filled in from reference TRBV29-1 and TRBJ2-5, reads SAVISQKPSRDICQRGTSLTIQCQVDSQVTMMFWYRQQPGQSLTLIATANQGSEATYESGFVIDKFPISRPNLTFSTLTVSNMSPEDSSIYLCSVGLRGTQYFGPGTRLLVL.

The CDR3 DNA follows: TGTGCCAGCAGCGAAGCGGGGGGGCCTCGAGATACGCAGTATTTT. It encodes CASSEAGGPRDTQYF. The rearrangement uses TRBV9 and TRBJ2-3, with 10 bases identical to TRBD2. The J segment lost 5 bases and the V segment lost 3 bases, leaving 6 bases of the junction unmatched. Germline V lookup: CDR1 SGDLS, CDR2 YYNGEE. The CDR3 is 15 amino acids.

The rearrangement links TRBV28 to TRBJ1-2; D perhaps matches TRBD1 (6 bases). The V and J ends lost 6 bases and 8 bases respectively, with 22 bases between them. There are 15 residues in the CDR3. Germline CDR1 and CDR2: MDHEN and SYDVKM. The CDR3 reads CASRDSTGYTSGYTF. CDR3 in DNA: TGTGCCAGCAGGGATTCGACAGGATACACGTCGGGCTACACCTTC.

The chain has TRBV7-8 and TRBJ1-1, with 8 bases lining up with TRBD1. The CDR3 sequence is 14 residues long. Germline V gene lookup returns CDR1 SGHVS and CDR2 FQNEAQ. After removal of 5 bases from V and 4 bases from J, the junction contained 6 bases not matched to a gene. The CDR3 region has the DNA TGTGCCAGCAGCCCGCAGGGGGCCGGCACTGAAGCTTTCTTT. Amino acid sequence: CASSPQGAGTEAFF.